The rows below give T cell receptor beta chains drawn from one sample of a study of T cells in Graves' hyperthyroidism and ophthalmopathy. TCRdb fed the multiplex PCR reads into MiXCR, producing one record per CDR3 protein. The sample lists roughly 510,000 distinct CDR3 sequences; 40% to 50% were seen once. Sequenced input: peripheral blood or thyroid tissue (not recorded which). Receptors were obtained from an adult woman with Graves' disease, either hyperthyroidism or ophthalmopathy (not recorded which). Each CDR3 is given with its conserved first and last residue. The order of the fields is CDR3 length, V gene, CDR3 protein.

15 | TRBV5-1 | CASSLVVAPDTEAFF
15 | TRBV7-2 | CASSLRGGQADTQYF
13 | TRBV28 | CASSLNRLETQYF
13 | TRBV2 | CASRGLTNEKLFF
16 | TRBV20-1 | CSANPGQLPWNTEAFF
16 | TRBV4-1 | CASSQKDRSSSSPLHF
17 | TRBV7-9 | CASSASRESLMAYEQYF
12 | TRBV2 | CASSPDTDTQYF
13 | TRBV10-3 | CATLTGANTEAFF
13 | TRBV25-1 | CASSGQGNSPLHF
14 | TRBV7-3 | CASSLGGQNNEQFF
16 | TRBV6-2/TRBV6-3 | CASSPSRGLGNQPQHF
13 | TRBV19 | CASMPEGRTEAFF
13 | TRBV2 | CASSDEGRQPQHF
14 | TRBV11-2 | CASSPPGQRETQYF
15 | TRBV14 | CASSGGLAGFETQYF
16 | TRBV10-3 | CAISEAPTSGQETQYF
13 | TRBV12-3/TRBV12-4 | CASADRADQPQHF
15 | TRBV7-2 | CASSAAGALGVGYTF
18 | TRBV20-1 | CSARRSGQGLRNTGELFF
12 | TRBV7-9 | CASSFSNGELFF
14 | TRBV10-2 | CASRGTSGNAEQYF
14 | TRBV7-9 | CASRWTGSRTEAFF
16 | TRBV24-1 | CATSDTTGKAYNEQFF
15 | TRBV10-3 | CAISEQGFGTGELFF
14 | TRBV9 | CASSVGTANYEQYF
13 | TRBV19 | CASSSTRYQPQHF
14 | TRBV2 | CASTEVSGANVLTF
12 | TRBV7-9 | CASSLGQYEQYF
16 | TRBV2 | CASSLWQRELGNEQFF
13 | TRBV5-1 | CASTSTRGGELFF
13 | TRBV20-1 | CSATDRRREKLFF
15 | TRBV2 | CASSVAGVSNQPQHF
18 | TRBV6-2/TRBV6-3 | CASSYDRKVTGSSYEQYF
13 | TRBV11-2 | CASTRSGQRAQYF
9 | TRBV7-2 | CASTKTQYF
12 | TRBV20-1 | CRGGGRLREQYF
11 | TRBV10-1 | CASPVRETQYF
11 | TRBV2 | CASRLGLPLHF
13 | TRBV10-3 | CATGTAVYYGYTF
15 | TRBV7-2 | CASSFSGTGYRKLFF
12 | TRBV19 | CASSGSNQPQHF